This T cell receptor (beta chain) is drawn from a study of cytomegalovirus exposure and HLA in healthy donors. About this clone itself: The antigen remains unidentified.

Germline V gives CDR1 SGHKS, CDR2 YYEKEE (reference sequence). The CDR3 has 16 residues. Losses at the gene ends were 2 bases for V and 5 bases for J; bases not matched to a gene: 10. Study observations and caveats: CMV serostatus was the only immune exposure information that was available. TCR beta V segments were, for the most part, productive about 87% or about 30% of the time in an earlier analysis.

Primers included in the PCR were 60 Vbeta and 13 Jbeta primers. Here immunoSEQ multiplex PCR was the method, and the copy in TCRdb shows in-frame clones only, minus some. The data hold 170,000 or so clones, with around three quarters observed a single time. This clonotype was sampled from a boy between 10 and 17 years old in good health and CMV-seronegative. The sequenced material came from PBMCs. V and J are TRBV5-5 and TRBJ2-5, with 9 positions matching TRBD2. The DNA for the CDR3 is TGTGCCAGCAGCTTCAGTAGCGGGAGACCGATTGAGACCCAGTACTTC. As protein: CASSFSSGRPIETQYF.